This T cell receptor beta chain was retrieved from a study of radiotherapy plus CTLA-4 blockade in lung cancer. Study-wide findings and caveats: Interferon-beta and early blood T cell clone dynamics reportedly predicted response best.

Profiled with immunoSEQ multiplex PCR; TCRdb holds only in-frame clones, not every one. The table has about 49,000 clones, approximately 84% seen once. This CDR3 region has 20 residues. Germline-derived CDR1 and CDR2 are MDHEN and SYDVKM. V lost 4 bases and J lost 5, with 30 bases in between. On this clone itself: Its antigen remains unidentified.

The chain joins TRBV28 to TRBJ2-1, with D possibly matching TRBD2 (6 bases). The sample here was peripheral blood, taken from a patient treated with radiotherapy plus ipilimumab. The clonotype comes from a human donor with non-small cell lung cancer whose response to radiotherapy plus ipilimumab could not be evaluated. The CDR3, as DNA: TGTGCCAGCAGTTCTGGCAAATTCTCCCGGCGGGATGGGAAAGACAATGAGCAGTTCTTC. Translated: CASSSGKFSRRDGKDNEQFF.